Reported below is one T cell receptor (beta chain). Its antigen is not known. The same CDR3 can be traced to other DNA sequences in this sample. This CDR3 region has 15 residues. Looked up from germline, CDR1 is SGHRS and CDR2 is YFSETQ. V was trimmed by 2 bases and J by 0 bases, leaving 9 bases between them. The data originate from a study of cytomegalovirus exposure and HLA in healthy donors. Study background: Clustering assigned 70% to 85% of the roughly 420 genotyped donors to the Caucasian-associated ancestry cluster.

Study findings and constraints: Some V segments (TRBV6-2 and TRBV6-3 among them) were excluded as indistinguishable. Highest at DRB1 and lowest at HLA-C, TCR association rates differed among HLA loci in a later analysis.

PCR employed 60 Vbeta and 13 Jbeta primers. Sequencing used immunoSEQ multiplex PCR; TCRdb keeps in-frame clones, though not all of them. The data show about 100,000 clones, 60% to 80% seen once. The origin of this receptor is a woman aged 60 to 75 in good health and CMV-seropositive. This chain uses TRBV5-1 with TRBJ1-3; tentatively, D is TRBD1 (5 bases). Sequencing input: PBMCs. The CDR3 bases are TGCGCCAGCAGCTTTGGACATAACTCTGGAAACACCATATATTTT. The encoded protein is CASSFGHNSGNTIYF.